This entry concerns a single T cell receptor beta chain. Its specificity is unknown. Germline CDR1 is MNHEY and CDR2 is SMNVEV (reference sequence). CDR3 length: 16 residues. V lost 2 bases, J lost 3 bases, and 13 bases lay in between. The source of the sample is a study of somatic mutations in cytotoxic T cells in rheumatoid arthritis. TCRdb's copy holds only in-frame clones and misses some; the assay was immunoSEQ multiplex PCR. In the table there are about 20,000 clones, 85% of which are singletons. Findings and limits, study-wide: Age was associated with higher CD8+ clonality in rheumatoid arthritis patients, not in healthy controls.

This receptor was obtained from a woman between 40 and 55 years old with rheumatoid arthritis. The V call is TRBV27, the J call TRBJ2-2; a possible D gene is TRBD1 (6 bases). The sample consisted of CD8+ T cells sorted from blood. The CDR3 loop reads CASSLGQPLDTGELFF. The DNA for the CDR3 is TGTGCCAGCAGTTTAGGACAGCCCCTAGACACCGGGGAGCTGTTTTTT.